This entry lists 12 T cell receptor beta chains sequenced from one sample in a study of siplizumab effects on memory and regulatory T cells. Profiling relied on immunoSEQ multiplex PCR, and the TCRdb table lists in-frame clones only, not all of them. The sample has fewer than 120,000 clones, roughly 89% seen once. Material: CD4+ T cells sorted from blood. These TCRs come from a human donor in good health.

The chain employs TRBV5-1 and TRBJ1-3; D uncertain. The CDR3 length is 14 residues. Germline assignment: CDR1 SGHRS and CDR2 YFSETQ. The germline V and J ends were trimmed by 4 bases and 4 bases, with 12 bases remaining between them. CDR3 coding DNA: TGCGCCAGCAGCGGAGGGCAGAGCGGAAACACCATATATTTT. Translating it yields CASSGGQSGNTIYF.

A remark on this clone: The junction does not match germline at one end; this may be a read error. The V gene is TRBV6-5, the J gene TRBJ2-1, with 8 bases fitting TRBD2. The length of the CDR3 is 12 residues. Germline V CDR1 and CDR2: MNHEY, SVGAGI. The CDR3 protein is CASSYPSGGPVF. The CDR3 DNA sequence: TGTGCCAGCAGTTACCCGAGCGGGGGCCCGGTCTTC.

The rearrangement uses TRBV2 and TRBJ2-1; D unresolved. The V end was cut by 7 bases, the J end by 6 bases, with 7 bases between. Germline V CDR1 and CDR2: SNHLY, FYNNEI. The CDR3 has 11 amino acids. CDR3 sequence reads: CASIMANEQFF. The CDR3 region has the DNA TGTGCCAGCATAATGGCCAATGAGCAGTTCTTC.

This clone came up once. The chain links TRBV15 to TRBJ2-7, with D perhaps TRBD2 (6 bases). The CDR3 is 15 amino acids. Germline CDR1 reads LNHNV; CDR2 reads YYDKDF (reference sequence). V shed 0 bases and J shed 0 bases, with 9 bases lying between them. CDR3 in amino acids: CATSRDPGASYEQYF. CDR3 DNA sequence: TGTGCCACCAGCAGAGATCCGGGAGCCTCCTACGAGCAGTACTTC.

The rearrangement links TRBV5-1 to TRBJ2-3, with 7 bases aligning to TRBD1. The trim removed 1 base at V and 6 bases at J, leaving 11 bases unmatched. The length of the CDR3 is 16 residues. The germline V gene has CDR1 SGHRS and CDR2 YFSETQ. Here the CDR3 DNA reads TGCGCCAGCAGCTTGTACTCAGGGGGTGACCTCGATACGCAGTATTTT. Translation gives CASSLYSGGDLDTQYF.

This chain uses TRBV11-2 with TRBJ2-2; D may match TRBD1 or TRBD2 (5 bases each). The germline V and J ends were trimmed by 3 bases and 7 bases, with 18 bases remaining between them. The CDR3 sequence is 16 residues long. Looked up from germline, CDR1 is SGHAT and CDR2 is FQNNGV. In nucleotides, the CDR3 is TGTGCCAGCAGCTTGGGGCAGGGAGCGTTGCACGGGGAGCTGTTTTTT. This gives the protein CASSLGQGALHGELFF.

The rearrangement links TRBV6-5 to TRBJ2-1; D possibly corresponds to TRBD1 (6 bases). Germline V gene sequence: CDR1 MNHEY, CDR2 SVGAGI. This CDR3 is built from 15 residues. Trimming pared 0 bases from V and 7 bases from J, leaving 13 bases between. As DNA, the CDR3 is TGTGCCAGCAGTTACTCGAGGGGGACACCTAATGAGCAGTTCTTC. Protein product: CASSYSRGTPNEQFF.

About this clone: Here the CDR3 omits its conserved ending phenylalanine or tryptophan, so a read error is the likely source. The chain uses TRBV29-1 and TRBJ1-1; 9 positions agree with TRBD1. This CDR3 is built from 15 residues. Germline values: CDR1 SQVTM, CDR2 ANQGSEA. V shed 2 bases, J shed 5 bases, and the junction held 9 bases outside the gene matches. CDR3 nucleotide sequence: TGCAGCGTTGAACGGGACAGGGAGAGAAGGACTGAAGCTTTCCTT. This sequence encodes CSVERDRERRTEAFL.

This chain joins TRBV18 and TRBJ2-1; possible D gene TRBD1, 6 bases. This CDR3 contains 16 residues. The V end lost 0 bases, the J end lost 8 bases, and 17 bases lay between the germline ends. Germline values: CDR1 KGHSH, CDR2 LQKENI. CDR3 amino acids: CASSPPGRGFRDEQFF. For the CDR3, the DNA is TGTGCCAGCTCACCACCAGGCAGGGGTTTTCGCGATGAGCAGTTCTTC.

The chain couples TRBV5-1 to TRBJ1-4; weak D call: TRBD1 (5 bases). The V gene lost 4 bases and the J gene lost 0 bases, with 13 bases spanning the gap. The CDR3 spans 16 residues. Germline V CDR1 and CDR2: SGHRS, YFSETQ. This CDR3 reads CASSVGHSATNEKLFF. For the CDR3, the DNA is TGCGCCAGCAGCGTCGGACACTCTGCAACTAATGAAAAACTGTTTTTT.

The table lists this clone with a few counts. The J gene is TRBJ1-2, the V gene TRBV4-1; D uncertain. CDR3 length: 13 residues. CDR1 is MGHRA and CDR2 is YSYEKL in the germline V gene. V lost 0 bases, J lost 0 bases, and 2 bases lay in between. The CDR3 protein is CASSQESNYGYTF. CDR3 in DNA: TGCGCCAGCAGCCAAGAATCTAACTATGGCTACACCTTC.

J is TRBJ2-1 and V is TRBV5-4; TRBD2 agrees at 10 bases. Losses at the gene ends were 1 base for V and 4 bases for J; bases not matched to a gene: 2. In germline, CDR1 is SGHNT, CDR2 YYREEE (reference sequence). The CDR3 extends over 15 amino acids. This CDR3 is CASSLTSGTYNEQFF. DNA for the CDR3: TGTGCCAGCAGCTTGACTAGCGGGACTTACAATGAGCAGTTCTTC.